The 11 T cell receptor beta chains in this list originate from one sample, sequenced in a study of Graves' ophthalmopathy and Graves' hyperthyroidism. Amplification of the TCR beta CDR3 regions used RNA transcripts (as template). The library came from an HTBI-primed first-round RT-PCR and a second-round multiplex PCR. TCRdb passed the multiplex PCR reads through MiXCR, listing each CDR3 protein once. The repertoire holds about 740,000 distinct CDR3 sequences, with roughly 41% as singletons. Sequencing was carried out using peripheral blood. These receptors all come from an adult man with Graves' ophthalmopathy.

This clonotype was recorded at least ten times. The J gene is TRBJ1-6, the V gene TRBV9; D ambiguous. Trimming took off 3 bases at V and 9 bases at J, with 13 bases between the two ends. The germline gives CDR1 SGDLS, CDR2 YYNGEE. CDR3 size: 14 residues. The CDR3 DNA is TGTGCCAGCAGCGCTGGAAGTACAGTTTCACCCCTCCACTTT. Translating it yields CASSAGSTVSPLHF. Supplemented by reference TRBV9 and TRBJ1-6, the full variable domain reads DSGVTQTPKHLITATGQRVTLRCSPRSGDLSVYWYQQSLDQGLQFLIQYYNGEERAKGNILERFSAQQFPDLHSELNLSSLELGDSALYFCASSAGSTVSPLHFGNGTRLTVT.

This sequence joins TRBV19 and TRBJ1-2; D gene unclear. The length of the CDR3 is 16 residues. Germline CDR1 reads LNHDA; CDR2 reads SQIVND (reference sequence). With 1 base removed from V and 3 bases from J, the gap between germline ends came to 15 bases. The DNA for the CDR3 is TGTGCCAGTAGTATAGGGCGGACGAAAGGCGACTATGGCTACACCTTC. This codes for CASSIGRTKGDYGYTF.

This clonotype was detected only a few times. The rearrangement links TRBV20-1 to TRBJ2-5; TRBD2 matches at 9 bases. This CDR3 region has 16 residues. V trimming: 3 bases; J trimming: 1 base; junction bases outside the gene matches: 9. CDR1 is DFQATT, CDR2 SNEGSKA, per germline (reference sequence). CDR3 region: CSASPVASGVQETQYF. DNA for the CDR3: TGCAGTGCTAGTCCCGTTGCTAGCGGGGTCCAAGAGACCCAGTACTTC.

The J gene is TRBJ1-1, the V gene TRBV7-4; TRBD1 might be the D (6 bases). CDR3 length: 15 amino acids. V lost 6 bases, J lost 5 bases, and 19 bases lay in between. The germline V gene encodes CDR1 SGHVT and CDR2 SQSDAQ. In DNA, the CDR3 is TGTGCCAGCAGAGACGATGGGGGGCAGGATACTGAAGCTTTCTTT. Its translation: CASRDDGGQDTEAFF.

This sequence joins TRBV11-2 and TRBJ2-5; no clear D gene. The V gene lost 5 bases and the J gene lost 1 base, with 8 bases spanning the gap. The CDR3 sequence is 13 residues long. The germline V gene encodes CDR1 SGHAT and CDR2 FQNNGV. This chain's CDR3 is CASSPDGQETQYF. CDR3 DNA: TGTGCCAGCAGCCCCGACGGCCAAGAGACCCAGTACTTC.

This rearrangement joins TRBV2 to TRBJ1-2; D is unresolved. V lost 5 bases and J 6 bases, leaving 16 bases between the germline ends. Germline V gene sequence: CDR1 SNHLY, CDR2 FYNNEI. The CDR3 runs to 14 residues. Written as DNA, the CDR3 is TGTGCCAGCAGTTATCTTCGGGGATCGAATGGCTACACCTTC. It translates to CASSYLRGSNGYTF.

In its sample, this clonotype was seen a few times. The chain uses TRBV6-5 and TRBJ1-1; the match to TRBD1 covers 7 bases. Trimming removed 6 bases from V and 0 bases from J; junction bases left unmatched: 4. The CDR3 covers 14 residues. From germline, CDR1 is MNHEY and CDR2 SVGAGI. The CDR3 reads CASSRGIMNTEAFF. The CDR3 DNA reads as TGTGCCAGCAGCAGGGGGATCATGAACACTGAAGCTTTCTTT.

The V gene is TRBV7-9, the J gene TRBJ2-5; a possible D gene is TRBD1 (6 bases). The length of the CDR3 is 15 residues. In germline, CDR1 is SEHNR, CDR2 FQNEAQ (reference sequence). The V gene lost 4 bases and the J gene lost 2 bases, with 14 bases spanning the gap. CDR3 in amino acids: CASSSPGEPQETQYF. The CDR3 nucleotides are TGTGCCAGCAGCTCCCCAGGGGAGCCTCAAGAGACCCAGTACTTC.

The chain employs TRBV9 and TRBJ1-1; unclear D gene. Trimming took off 5 bases at V and 0 bases at J, with 17 bases between the two ends. This CDR3 region has 16 residues. Per germline, CDR1 SGDLS and CDR2 YYNGEE. The CDR3 sequence: CASSYSRVRMNTEAFF. As DNA, the CDR3 is TGTGCCAGCAGTTACTCGCGGGTGCGCATGAACACTGAAGCTTTCTTT.

V gene TRBV7-7 combines with J gene TRBJ2-2, with TRBD2 matching over 9 bases. The V gene's germline CDR1 is SSHAT and CDR2 FNYEAQ (reference sequence). V lost 5 bases to trimming and J lost 7 bases; unmatched junction nucleotides: 17. This CDR3 is built from 18 residues. Here the CDR3 DNA reads TGTGCCAGCAGCCCCGACTCTTTTCCTAGCGGGAAAATCGGGGAGCTGTTTTTT. Encoded protein: CASSPDSFPSGKIGELFF.

This clonotype occurred a few times. J is TRBJ1-2 and V is TRBV15; D gene unclear. The V and J ends lost 5 bases and 2 bases respectively, with 9 bases between them. CDR3 length: 13 residues. Germline V gene data show CDR1 as LNHNV and CDR2 as YYDKDF (reference sequence). The CDR3 DNA is TGTGCCACCAGCCGAAGAGGGAACTATGGCTACACCTTC. This gives the protein CATSRRGNYGYTF.